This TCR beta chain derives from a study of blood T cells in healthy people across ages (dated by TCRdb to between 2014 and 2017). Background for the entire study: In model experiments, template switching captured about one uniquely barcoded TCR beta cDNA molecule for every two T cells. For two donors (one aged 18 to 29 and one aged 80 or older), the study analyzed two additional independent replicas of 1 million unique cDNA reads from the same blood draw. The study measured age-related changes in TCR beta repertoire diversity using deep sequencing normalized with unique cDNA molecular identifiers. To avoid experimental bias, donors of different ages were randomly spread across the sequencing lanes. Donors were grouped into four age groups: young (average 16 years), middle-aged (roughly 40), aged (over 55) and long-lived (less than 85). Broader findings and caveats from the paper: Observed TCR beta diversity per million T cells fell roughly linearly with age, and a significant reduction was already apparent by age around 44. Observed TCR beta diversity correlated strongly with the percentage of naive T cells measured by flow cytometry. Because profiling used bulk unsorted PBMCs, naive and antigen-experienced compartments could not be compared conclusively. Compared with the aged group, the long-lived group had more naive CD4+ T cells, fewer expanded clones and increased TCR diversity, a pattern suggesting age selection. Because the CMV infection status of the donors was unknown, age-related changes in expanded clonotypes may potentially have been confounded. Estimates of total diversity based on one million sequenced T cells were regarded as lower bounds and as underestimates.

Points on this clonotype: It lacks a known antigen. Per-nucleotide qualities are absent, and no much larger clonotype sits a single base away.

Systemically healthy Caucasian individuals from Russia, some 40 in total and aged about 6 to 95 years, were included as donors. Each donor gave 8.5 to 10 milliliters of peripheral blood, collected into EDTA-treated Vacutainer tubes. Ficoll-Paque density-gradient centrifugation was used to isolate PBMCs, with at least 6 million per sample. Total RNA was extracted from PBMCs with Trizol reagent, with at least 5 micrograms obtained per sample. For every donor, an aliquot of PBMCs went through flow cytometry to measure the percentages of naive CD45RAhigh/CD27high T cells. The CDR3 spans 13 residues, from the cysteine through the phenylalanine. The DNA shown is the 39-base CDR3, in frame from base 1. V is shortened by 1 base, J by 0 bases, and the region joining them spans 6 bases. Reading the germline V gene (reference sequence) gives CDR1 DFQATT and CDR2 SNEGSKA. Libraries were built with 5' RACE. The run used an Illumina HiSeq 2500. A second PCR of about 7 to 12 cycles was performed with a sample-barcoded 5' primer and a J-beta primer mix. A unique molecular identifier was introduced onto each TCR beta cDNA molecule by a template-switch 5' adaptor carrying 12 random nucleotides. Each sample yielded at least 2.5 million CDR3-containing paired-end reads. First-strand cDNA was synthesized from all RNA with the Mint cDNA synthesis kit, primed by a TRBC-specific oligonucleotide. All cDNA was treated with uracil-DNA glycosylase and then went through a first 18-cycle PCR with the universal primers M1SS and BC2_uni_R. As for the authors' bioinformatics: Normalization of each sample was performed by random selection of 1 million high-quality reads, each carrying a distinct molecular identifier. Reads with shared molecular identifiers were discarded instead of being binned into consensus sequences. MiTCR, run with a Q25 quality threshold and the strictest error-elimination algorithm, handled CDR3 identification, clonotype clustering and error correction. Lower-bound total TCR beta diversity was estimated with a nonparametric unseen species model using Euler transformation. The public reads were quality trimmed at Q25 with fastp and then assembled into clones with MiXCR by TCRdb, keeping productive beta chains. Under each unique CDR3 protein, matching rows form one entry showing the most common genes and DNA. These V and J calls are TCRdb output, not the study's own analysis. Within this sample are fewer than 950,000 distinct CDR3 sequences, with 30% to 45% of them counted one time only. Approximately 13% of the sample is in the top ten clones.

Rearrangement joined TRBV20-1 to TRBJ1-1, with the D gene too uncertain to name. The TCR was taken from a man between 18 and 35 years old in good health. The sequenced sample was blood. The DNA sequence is TGCAGTGCTAGAGTTCCCATGAACACTGAAGCTTTCTTT. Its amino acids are CSARVPMNTEAFF.